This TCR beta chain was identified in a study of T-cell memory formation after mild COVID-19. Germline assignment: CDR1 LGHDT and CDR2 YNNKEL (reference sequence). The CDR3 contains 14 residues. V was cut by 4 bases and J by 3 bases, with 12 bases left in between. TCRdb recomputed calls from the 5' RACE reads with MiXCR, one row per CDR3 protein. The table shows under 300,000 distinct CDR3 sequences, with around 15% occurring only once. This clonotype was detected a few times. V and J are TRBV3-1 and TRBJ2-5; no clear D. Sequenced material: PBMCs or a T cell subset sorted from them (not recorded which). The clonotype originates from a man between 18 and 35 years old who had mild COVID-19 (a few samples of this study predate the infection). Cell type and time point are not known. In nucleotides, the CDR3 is TGTGCCAGCAGCCGTGGGCAGCACAAAGAGACCCAGTACTTC. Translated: CASSRGQHKETQYF.